These 20 T cell receptor beta chains share one sample of origin, sequenced in a study of human T cells and chemical hapten exposure. TCRdb ran MiXCR on the 5' RACE reads and lists one entry per CDR3 protein. The data contain fewer than 150,000 distinct CDR3 sequences, roughly 19% of them singletons. The template was total RNA from unfractionated whole blood. The receptors stem from a human donor in good health.

The chain has TRBV14 and TRBJ1-1; D may be TRBD1 (5 bases). Germline CDR1 reads SGHDN; CDR2 reads FVKESK. Trimming stripped 4 bases from V and 1 base from J, with 22 bases between. The length of the CDR3 is 18 residues. Here the CDR3 DNA reads TGTGCCAGCAGCCTTCGACAGTTTGCAAACCTATGGAACACTGAAGCTTTCTTT. Its protein product is CASSLRQFANLWNTEAFF.

This clonotype was seen at least ten times. The chain has TRBV28 and TRBJ1-3; 8 bases line up with TRBD1. Germline V CDR1 and CDR2: MDHEN, SYDVKM. The CDR3 covers 13 residues. After removal of 6 bases from V and 4 bases from J, the junction contained 2 bases not matched to a gene. The chain's CDR3 is CASRDRGGNTIYF. The CDR3, as DNA: TGTGCCAGCAGAGACAGGGGCGGAAACACCATATATTTT. The whole variable domain, filled in from reference TRBV28 and TRBJ1-3, reads DVKVTQSSRYLVKRTGEKVFLECVQDMDHENMFWYRQDPGLGLRLIYFSYDVKMKEKGDIPEGYSVSREKKERFSLILESASTNQTSMYLCASRDRGGNTIYFGEGSWLTVV.

There are many counts of this clonotype. The rearrangement links TRBV28 to TRBJ2-3; D gene ambiguous. The CDR3 totals 15 residues. CDR1 and CDR2 from the germline V gene are MDHEN and SYDVKM. V was cut by 6 bases and J by 4 bases, with 17 bases left in between. The CDR3: CASRSRRRLADTQYF. The CDR3 nucleotides read TGTGCCAGCAGGTCCAGGAGAAGGTTGGCAGATACGCAGTATTTT.

This clonotype was seen many times. This rearrangement joins TRBV6-4 to TRBJ2-6; D is ambiguous. CDR1 is MRHNA and CDR2 is SNTAGT in the germline V gene. Trimming shortened V by 0 bases and J by 4 bases, and 10 bases separated the two germline ends. CDR3 length equals 16 residues. CDR3 coding DNA: TGTGCCAGCAGTGACTCCATTTCTGTGGGGGCCAACGTCCTGACTTTC. Its protein is CASSDSISVGANVLTF.

This clonotype was seen more than once but under ten times. The chain recombines TRBV4-2 with TRBJ2-4, with 10 bases that match TRBD2. Germline trimming cut 0 bases from V and 5 bases from J; bases unmatched to any gene: 1. The CDR3 has 15 residues. The germline V gene has CDR1 LGHNA and CDR2 YNFKEQ. The CDR3 DNA follows: TGTGCCAGCAGCCAAGAGGGGACTAGCGAAAACATTCAGTACTTC. It is translated as CASSQEGTSENIQYF.

This clonotype has just a few counts. The rearrangement joins TRBV27 to TRBJ2-1; 9 nucleotides line up with TRBD2. The V segment lost 3 bases and the J segment 7 bases; nucleotides outside the gene matches: 7. Germline lookup yields CDR1 MNHEY and CDR2 SMNVEV (reference sequence). The CDR3 extends over 15 amino acids. The CDR3 bases are TGTGCCAGCAGTTTGAGCCTAGCGGGAACAAATGAGCAGTTCTTC. Translating it yields CASSLSLAGTNEQFF.

The gene calls are TRBV6-5 and TRBJ2-1, with TRBD2 matching over 10 bases. V shed 3 bases, J shed 4 bases, and the junction held 3 bases outside the gene matches. Germline CDR1 and CDR2: MNHEY and SVGAGI. The CDR3 totals 15 residues. The CDR3 sequence is CASSYRTSGYNEQFF. CDR3 bases: TGTGCCAGCAGTTATCGGACTAGCGGATACAATGAGCAGTTCTTC.

There are a few counts of this clonotype. One end of the junction is discordant with germline, which a read error may explain. The gene calls are TRBV6-1 and TRBJ2-5; 9 nucleotides agree with TRBD2. The CDR3 is made up of 16 amino acids. Germline V gene data show CDR1 as MNHNS and CDR2 as SASEGT. The CDR3 is CASRDPSSGTAETQYF. CDR3 sequence (DNA): TGTGCCAGCCGTGATCCGTCTAGCGGGACGGCGGAGACCCAGTACTTC.

Only a few counts were recorded for this clonotype. The chain is built from TRBV7-2 and TRBJ2-1, with TRBD2 matching over 9 bases. The CDR3 length is 16 residues. CDR1 SGHTA and CDR2 FQGNSA come from the germline V gene. J was trimmed by 4 bases and V by 8 bases; bases with no gene match: 12. The DNA for the CDR3 is TGTGCCAGCTCAGAGGCAGCGGGAGGCTGGTACAATGAGCAGTTCTTC. This codes for CASSEAAGGWYNEQFF.

This clonotype was seen a few times. The chain combines TRBV19 with TRBJ2-1; a possible D gene is TRBD2 (6 bases). This CDR3 contains 16 residues. CDR1 LNHDA and CDR2 SQIVND come from the germline V gene (reference sequence). V gave up 3 bases and J gave up 0 bases, with 12 bases separating them. In DNA form, the CDR3 reads TGTGCCAGTAGTATCCGCGGGGAGAGCTCCTACAATGAGCAGTTCTTC. This gives the protein CASSIRGESSYNEQFF.

The J gene is TRBJ1-4, the V gene TRBV6-1, with TRBD1 matching over 8 bases. Germline CDR1 reads MNHNS; CDR2 reads SASEGT. This CDR3 has 14 amino acids. The J segment lost 3 bases and the V segment lost 8 bases, leaving 5 bases of the junction unmatched. The CDR3 sequence: CASSWGQANEKLFF. The CDR3 DNA reads TGTGCCAGCTCATGGGGACAGGCTAATGAAAAACTGTTTTTT.

This clonotype was observed a handful of times. The V call is TRBV5-1, the J call TRBJ2-7, with D possibly TRBD2 on 5 matching bases. Germline assignment: CDR1 SGHRS and CDR2 YFSETQ. The CDR3 is 16 residues long. Trimming removed 4 bases from V and 2 bases from J, with 19 bases in between. This CDR3 reads CASSPGFGAETYEQYF. DNA of the CDR3: TGCGCCAGCAGCCCCGGGTTCGGAGCGGAAACCTACGAGCAGTACTTC.

This clonotype was seen more than once but under ten times. The chain combines TRBV20-1 with TRBJ2-3, with a tentative D call TRBD2 (5 bases). The V and J ends lost 3 bases and 4 bases respectively, with 11 bases between them. Germline CDR1 and CDR2: DFQATT and SNEGSKA (reference sequence). The CDR3 length is 13 residues. The DNA of the CDR3 is TGCAGTGCTAGCGGCAAGGAGGCAGATACGCAGTATTTT. Protein sequence: CSASGKEADTQYF.

A few counts support this clonotype. The chain employs TRBV24-1 and TRBJ2-5; D may be TRBD1 (5 bases). Germline assignment: CDR1 KGHDR and CDR2 SFDVKD. This CDR3 has 16 amino acids. Trimming left V 7 bases short and J 5 bases short, with 22 bases between. The CDR3 sequence is CATRGALGAAEETQYF. Written as DNA, the CDR3 is TGTGCCACCAGAGGAGCCCTAGGGGCGGCGGAGGAGACCCAGTACTTC.

The V call is TRBV20-1, the J call TRBJ2-3; no definite D call. Germline CDR1 is DFQATT and CDR2 is SNEGSKA (reference sequence). There are 13 residues in the CDR3. Trimming shortened V by 0 bases and J by 3 bases, and 7 bases separated the two germline ends. CDR3: CSARDPRTDTQYF. In DNA form, the CDR3 reads TGCAGTGCTAGAGATCCCAGAACAGATACGCAGTATTTT.

There are a few counts of this clonotype. V usage is TRBV6-6 and J usage is TRBJ1-2; D gene unclear. Germline V gene data show CDR1 as MNHNY and CDR2 as SVGAGI (reference sequence). This CDR3 has 15 residues. Trimming stripped 2 bases from V and 3 bases from J, with 13 bases between. DNA for the CDR3: TGTGCCAGCAGTTACCCCTATCGGGCCGACTATGGCTACACCTTC. As protein: CASSYPYRADYGYTF.

This clonotype was seen only a few times. This chain's CDR3 is CASSVEVRTEAFF. CDR3 nucleotides: TGTGCCAGCAGCGTAGAGGTTCGGACTGAAGCTTTCTTT. J is TRBJ1-1 and V is TRBV9; D is unclear. The CDR3 spans 13 residues. From germline, CDR1 is SGDLS and CDR2 YYNGEE. V dropped 0 bases and J dropped 5 bases, with 8 bases sitting between them.

The chain employs TRBV29-1 and TRBJ2-1; D may match TRBD1 or TRBD2 (5 bases each). Germline-derived CDR1 and CDR2 are SQVTM and ANQGSEA. V was cut by 0 bases and J by 6 bases, with 27 bases left in between. The CDR3 runs to 19 residues. For the CDR3, the DNA is TGCAGCGTTGAAGACTTGGGCCGGGGCTCCATTGGTTGGGGCAATGAGCAGTTCTTC. Its translation is CSVEDLGRGSIGWGNEQFF.

Ten or more counts support this clonotype. The J gene is TRBJ1-4, the V gene TRBV27, with D possibly being TRBD1 (6 bases). The CDR3 is 16 residues long. Trimming took 5 bases from V and 3 from J, leaving 16 bases between them. Germline CDR1 reads MNHEY; CDR2 reads SMNVEV (reference sequence). This CDR3 reads CASSLTHREANEKLFF. The CDR3, as DNA: TGTGCCAGCAGTCTCACCCACAGGGAGGCTAATGAAAAACTGTTTTTT.

V is TRBV7-9 and J is TRBJ2-3, with 9 bases identical to TRBD2. Trimming at V came to 5 bases and at J to 2 bases, leaving 5 bases not matched to a gene. Germline V CDR1 and CDR2: SEHNR, FQNEAQ (reference sequence). The CDR3 runs to 15 residues. The CDR3, as DNA: TGTGCCAGCAGCCCTCTAGCGGGGCTCACAGATACGCAGTATTTT. Residues: CASSPLAGLTDTQYF.